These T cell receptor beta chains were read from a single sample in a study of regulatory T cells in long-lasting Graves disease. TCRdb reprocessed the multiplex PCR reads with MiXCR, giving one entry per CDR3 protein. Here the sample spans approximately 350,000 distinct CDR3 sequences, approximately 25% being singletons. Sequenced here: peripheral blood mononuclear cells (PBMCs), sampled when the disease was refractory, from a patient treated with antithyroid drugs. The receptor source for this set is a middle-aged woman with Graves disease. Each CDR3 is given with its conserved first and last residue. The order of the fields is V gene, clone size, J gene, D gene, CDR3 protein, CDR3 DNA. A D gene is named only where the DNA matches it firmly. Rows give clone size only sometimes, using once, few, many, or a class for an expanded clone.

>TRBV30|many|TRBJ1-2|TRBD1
CAWSTDRWLF
TGTGCCTGGAGTACGGACAGGTGGTTATTC
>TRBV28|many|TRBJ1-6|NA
CASRPAGSPLHF
TGTGCCAGCCGCCCGGCGGGTTCACCCCTCCACTTT
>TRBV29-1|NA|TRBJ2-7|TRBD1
CSVGDRVGDEQYF
TGCAGCGTGGGGGACAGGGTGGGGGACGAGCAGTACTTC
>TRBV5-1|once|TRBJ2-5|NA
CASSLERIGGKTQYF
TGCGCCAGCAGCTTGGAGCGGATAGGGGGGAAGACCCAGTACTTC
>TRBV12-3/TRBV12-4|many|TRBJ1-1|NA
CASSFLHSMNTEAFF
TGTGCCAGCAGTTTTCTGCACAGCATGAACACTGAAGCTTTCTTT
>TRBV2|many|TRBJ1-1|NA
CASSGSSWGTEAFF
TGTGCCAGCAGCGGAAGTTCCTGGGGCACTGAAGCTTTCTTT
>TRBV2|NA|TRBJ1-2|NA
CASSSQGKGYGYTF
TGTGCCAGCAGTTCCCAGGGCAAGGGCTATGGCTACACCTTC
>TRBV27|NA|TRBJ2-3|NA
CASSLSFWGTQYF
TGTGCCAGCAGTTTATCTTTTTGGGGGACGCAGTATTTT
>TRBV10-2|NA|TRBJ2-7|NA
CASTTDNAYEQYF
TGCGCCAGCACTACTGACAATGCCTACGAGCAGTACTTC
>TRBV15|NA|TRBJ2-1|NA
CATSSFSRAHEQFF
TGTGCCACCAGCAGTTTTTCCAGGGCCCATGAGCAGTTCTTC
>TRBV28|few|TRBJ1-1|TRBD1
CASSLPPGQGSGAFF
TGTGCCAGCAGTTTGCCCCCGGGACAGGGCTCCGGGGCTTTCTTT
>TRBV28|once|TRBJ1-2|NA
CASSFLGRTAGSTYGYTF
TGTGCCAGCAGTTTTTTAGGCAGGACCGCAGGGTCCACCTATGGCTACACCTTC
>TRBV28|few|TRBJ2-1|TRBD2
CASSLIPVLAGRSSYNEQFF
TGTGCCAGCAGTTTAATTCCGGTACTAGCGGGGAGGAGCTCCTACAATGAGCAGTTCTTC
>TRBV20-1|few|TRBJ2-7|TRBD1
CSARDDDRGRAYEQYF
TGCAGTGCTAGAGATGATGACAGGGGACGAGCCTACGAGCAGTACTTC
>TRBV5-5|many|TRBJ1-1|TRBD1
CASIHRGKSTEAFF
TGTGCCAGCATCCACAGGGGAAAGAGCACTGAAGCTTTCTTT
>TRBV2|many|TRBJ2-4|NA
CASGLTQNIQYF
TGTGCCAGCGGCCTGACACAAAACATTCAGTACTTC
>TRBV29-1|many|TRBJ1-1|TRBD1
CSVEDRTGHEAFF
TGCAGCGTTGAAGATAGGACAGGGCATGAAGCTTTCTTT
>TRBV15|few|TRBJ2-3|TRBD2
CATSRAASGKGQYF
TGTGCCACCAGCAGAGCAGCTAGCGGGAAGGGGCAGTATTTT
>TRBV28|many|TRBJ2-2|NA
CASSSGLHGELFF
TGTGCCAGCAGTTCAGGGTTACACGGGGAGCTGTTTTTT
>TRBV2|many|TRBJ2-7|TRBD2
CAGTSGSYEQYF
TGTGCAGGGACTAGCGGGAGCTACGAGCAGTACTTC
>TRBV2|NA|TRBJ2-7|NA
CASSPGAPNAEQYF
TGTGCCAGCTCACCAGGGGCCCCCAATGCCGAGCAGTACTTC
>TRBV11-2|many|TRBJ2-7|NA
CASSLALRGLRFYEQYF
TGTGCCAGCAGCTTAGCATTGAGAGGTCTGAGATTTTACGAGCAGTACTTC
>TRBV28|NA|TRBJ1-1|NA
CASSFPTGYTEAFF
TGTGCCAGCAGTTTTCCCACAGGCTACACTGAAGCTTTCTTT
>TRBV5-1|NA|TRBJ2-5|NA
CASRMSEAQETQYF
TGCGCCAGCAGGATGTCGGAAGCTCAAGAGACCCAGTACTTC
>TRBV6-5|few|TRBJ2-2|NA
CASSYSKGDPTSNTGELFF
TGTGCCAGCAGTTACTCGAAAGGGGATCCTACTTCGAACACCGGGGAGCTGTTTTTT
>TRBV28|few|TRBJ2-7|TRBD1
CASLAGQGALSSYEQYF
TGTGCCAGCCTTGCTGGGCAGGGGGCGTTAAGCTCCTACGAGCAGTACTTC
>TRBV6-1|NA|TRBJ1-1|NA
CASSEKRLSQAFF
TGTGCCAGCAGTGAAAAAAGACTCTCACAAGCTTTCTTT
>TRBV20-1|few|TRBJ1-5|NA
CSATAGNGNQPQHF
TGCAGTGCCACGGCGGGGAATGGCAATCAGCCCCAGCATTTT
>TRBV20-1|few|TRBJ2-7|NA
CSASPLDFTADF
TGCAGTGCTAGCCCCTTAGATTTTACAGCCGATTTC
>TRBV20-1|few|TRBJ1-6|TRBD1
CSARDATGDNSPLHF
TGCAGTGCTAGAGACGCGACAGGGGATAATTCACCCCTCCACTTT
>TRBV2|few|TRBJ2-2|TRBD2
CASSDGMGGGTGELFF
TGTGCCAGCAGTGATGGGATGGGCGGGGGTACCGGGGAGCTGTTTTTT
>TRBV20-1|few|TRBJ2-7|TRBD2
CSASPGLVLREQYF
TGCAGTGCTAGCCCAGGACTAGTTTTGCGCGAGCAGTACTTC
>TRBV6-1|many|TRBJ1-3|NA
CASSEADWVHTIYF
TGTGCCAGCAGTGAAGCGGACTGGGTGCACACCATATATTTT
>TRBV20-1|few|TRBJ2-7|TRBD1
CSAVPGTGGYEQYF
TGCAGTGCTGTCCCAGGGACAGGGGGCTACGAGCAGTACTTC
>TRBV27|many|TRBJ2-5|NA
CASSFTGTLNQETQYF
TGTGCCAGCAGTTTTACCGGGACACTGAACCAAGAGACCCAGTACTTC
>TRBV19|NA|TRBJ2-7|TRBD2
CASSMALAGVYEQYF
TGTGCCAGTAGTATGGCACTAGCGGGAGTCTACGAGCAGTACTTC
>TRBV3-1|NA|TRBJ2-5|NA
CASSPTGRVQETQYF
TGTGCCAGCAGCCCCACCGGGCGGGTCCAAGAGACCCAGTACTTC
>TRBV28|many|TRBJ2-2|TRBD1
CASSTSGTGATGELFF
TGTGCCAGCAGCACATCCGGGACAGGGGCCACCGGGGAGCTGTTTTTT
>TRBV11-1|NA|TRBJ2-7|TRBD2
CASSSLTSGRETEQYF
TGTGCCAGCAGCTCATTGACTAGCGGGAGAGAGACCGAGCAGTACTTC
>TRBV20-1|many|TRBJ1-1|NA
CSASDVRTEAFF
TGCAGTGCTAGTGACGTGCGGACTGAAGCTTTCTTT
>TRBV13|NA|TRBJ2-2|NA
CASSLGMVLDTGELFF
TGTGCCAGCAGCTTGGGCATGGTATTGGACACCGGGGAGCTGTTTTTT
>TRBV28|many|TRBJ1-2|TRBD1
CASSLAGTGAYGYTF
TGTGCCAGCAGTCTGGCCGGGACAGGGGCGTATGGCTACACCTTC